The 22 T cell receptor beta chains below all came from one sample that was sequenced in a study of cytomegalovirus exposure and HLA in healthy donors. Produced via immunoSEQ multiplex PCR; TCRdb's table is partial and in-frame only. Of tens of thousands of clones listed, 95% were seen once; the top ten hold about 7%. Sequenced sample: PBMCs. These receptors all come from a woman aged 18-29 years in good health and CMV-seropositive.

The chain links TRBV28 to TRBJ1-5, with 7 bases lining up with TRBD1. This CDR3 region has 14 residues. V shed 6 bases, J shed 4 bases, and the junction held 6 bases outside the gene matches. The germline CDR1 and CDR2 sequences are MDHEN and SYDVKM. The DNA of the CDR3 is TGTGCCAGCAGAGGGACAGTAACGAATCAGCCCCAGCATTTT. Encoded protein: CASRGTVTNQPQHF.

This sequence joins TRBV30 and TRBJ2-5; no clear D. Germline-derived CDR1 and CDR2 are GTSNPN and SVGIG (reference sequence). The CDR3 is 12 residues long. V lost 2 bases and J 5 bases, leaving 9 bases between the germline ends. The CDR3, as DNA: TGTGCCTGGAGTCCGATGAGGGAGACCCAGTACTTC. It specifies CAWSPMRETQYF.

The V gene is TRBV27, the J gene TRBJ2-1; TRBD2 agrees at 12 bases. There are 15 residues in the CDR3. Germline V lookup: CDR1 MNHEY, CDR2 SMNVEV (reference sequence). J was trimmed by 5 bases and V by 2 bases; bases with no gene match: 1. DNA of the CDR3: TGTGCCAGCAGTTTAGGACTAGCGGGGAACAATGAGCAGTTCTTC. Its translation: CASSLGLAGNNEQFF.

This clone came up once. DNA of the CDR3: TGTGCCAGCAGCTCCTCCTCAGGGGTGGCGTATGGCTACACCTTC. Its protein product is CASSSSSGVAYGYTF. The chain is built from TRBV5-4 and TRBJ1-2; a possible D gene is TRBD1 (6 bases). The CDR3 totals 15 residues. The ends were cut back, 3 bases at V and 5 bases at J, with 17 bases in the middle. Germline values: CDR1 SGHNT, CDR2 YYREEE (reference sequence).

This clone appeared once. In DNA form, the CDR3 reads TGTGCCAGCAGCTTAGACGCGCGACCGACGGGGTCCGGGGGCTACACCTTC. It yields the protein CASSLDARPTGSGGYTF. The chain uses TRBV11-2 and TRBJ1-2; D is uncertain. The CDR3 consists of 17 residues. V was clipped by 0 bases and J by 8 bases, with 22 bases between them. Germline V gene data show CDR1 as SGHAT and CDR2 as FQNNGV.

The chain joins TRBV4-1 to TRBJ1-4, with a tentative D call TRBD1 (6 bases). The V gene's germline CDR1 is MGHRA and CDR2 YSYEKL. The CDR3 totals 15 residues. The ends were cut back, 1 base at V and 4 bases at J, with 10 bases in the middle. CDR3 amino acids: CASSQVGQNNEKLFF. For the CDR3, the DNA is TGCGCCAGCAGCCAAGTAGGACAGAATAATGAAAAACTGTTTTTT.

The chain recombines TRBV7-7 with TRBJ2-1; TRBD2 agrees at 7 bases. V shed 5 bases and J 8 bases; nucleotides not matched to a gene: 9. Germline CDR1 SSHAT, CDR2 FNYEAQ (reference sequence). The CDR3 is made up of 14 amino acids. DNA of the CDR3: TGTGCCAGCAGCATCGGGGGGTTGGGCGATGAGCAGTTCTTC. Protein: CASSIGGLGDEQFF.

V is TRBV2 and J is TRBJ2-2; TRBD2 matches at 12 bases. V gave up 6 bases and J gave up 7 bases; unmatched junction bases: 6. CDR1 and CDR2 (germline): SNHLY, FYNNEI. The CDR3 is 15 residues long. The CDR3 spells CASSPSGRAGGELFF. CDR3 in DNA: TGTGCCAGCAGCCCTAGCGGGAGGGCCGGCGGGGAGCTGTTTTTT.

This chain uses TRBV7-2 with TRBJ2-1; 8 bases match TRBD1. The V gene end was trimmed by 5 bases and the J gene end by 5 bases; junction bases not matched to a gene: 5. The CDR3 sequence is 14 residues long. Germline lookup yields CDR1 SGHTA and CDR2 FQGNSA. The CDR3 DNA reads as TGTGCCAGCAGCCCTACGGACAGGGACAATGAGCAGTTCTTC. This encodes CASSPTDRDNEQFF.

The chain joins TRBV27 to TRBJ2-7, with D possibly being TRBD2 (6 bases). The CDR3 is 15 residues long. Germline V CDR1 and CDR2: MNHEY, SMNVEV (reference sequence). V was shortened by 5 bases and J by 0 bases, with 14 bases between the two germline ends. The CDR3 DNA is TGTGCCAGCAGTCGCACCTTGACTAGCTCCTACGAGCAGTACTTC. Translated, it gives CASSRTLTSSYEQYF.

The CDR3 loop reads CAGQDGSGNTIYF. DNA of the CDR3: TGTGCCGGACAGGACGGCTCTGGAAACACCATATATTTT. V and J are TRBV7-9 and TRBJ1-3, with TRBD1 matching over 7 bases. The CDR3 has 13 amino acids. The germline V gene has CDR1 SEHNR and CDR2 FQNEAQ (reference sequence). V lost 11 bases, J lost 0 bases, and 4 bases stayed unmatched.

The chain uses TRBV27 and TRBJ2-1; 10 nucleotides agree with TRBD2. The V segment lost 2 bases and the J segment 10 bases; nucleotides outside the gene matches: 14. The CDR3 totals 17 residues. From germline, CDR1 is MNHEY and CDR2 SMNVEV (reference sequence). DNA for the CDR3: TGTGCCAGCAGTTTAGGAGGAGGGACTAGCGTTCGTAAGGAGCAGTTCTTC. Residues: CASSLGGGTSVRKEQFF.

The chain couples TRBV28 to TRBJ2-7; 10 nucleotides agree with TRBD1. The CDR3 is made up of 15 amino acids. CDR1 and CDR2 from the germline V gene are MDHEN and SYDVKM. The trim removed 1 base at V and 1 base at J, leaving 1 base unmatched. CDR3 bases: TGTGCCAGCAGTTTATCGGGACAGGGGTCCTACGAGCAGTACTTC. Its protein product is CASSLSGQGSYEQYF.

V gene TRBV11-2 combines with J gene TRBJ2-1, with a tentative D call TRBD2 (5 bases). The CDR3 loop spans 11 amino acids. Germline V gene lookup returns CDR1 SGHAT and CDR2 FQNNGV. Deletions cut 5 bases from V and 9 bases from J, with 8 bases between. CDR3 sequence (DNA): TGTGCCAGCAGCCTAGGGAGTGAGCAGTTCTTC. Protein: CASSLGSEQFF.

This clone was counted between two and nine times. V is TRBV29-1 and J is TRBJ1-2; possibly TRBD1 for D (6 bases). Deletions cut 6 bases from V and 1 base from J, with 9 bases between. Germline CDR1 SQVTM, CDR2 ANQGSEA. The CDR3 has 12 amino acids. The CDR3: CSVYRVNYGYTF. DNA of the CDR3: TGCAGCGTGTACAGGGTTAACTATGGCTACACCTTC. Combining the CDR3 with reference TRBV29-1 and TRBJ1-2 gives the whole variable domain SAVISQKPSRDICQRGTSLTIQCQVDSQVTMMFWYRQQPGQSLTLIATANQGSEATYESGFVIDKFPISRPNLTFSTLTVSNMSPEDSSIYLCSVYRVNYGYTFGSGTRLTVV.

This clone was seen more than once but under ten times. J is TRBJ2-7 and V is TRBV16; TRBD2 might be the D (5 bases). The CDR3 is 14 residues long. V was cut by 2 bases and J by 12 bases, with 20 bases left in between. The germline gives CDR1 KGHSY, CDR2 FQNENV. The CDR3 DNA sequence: TGTGCCAGCAGCCAAAATCCTAGTGGAGGAGTTCGGTACTTC. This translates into CASSQNPSGGVRYF.

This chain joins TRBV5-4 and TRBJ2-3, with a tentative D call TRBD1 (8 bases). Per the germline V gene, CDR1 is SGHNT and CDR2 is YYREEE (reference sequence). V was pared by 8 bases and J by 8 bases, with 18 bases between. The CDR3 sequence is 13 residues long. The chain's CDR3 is CASRQGTGGTQYF. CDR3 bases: TGTGCCAGTCGACAGGGGACGGGGGGTACGCAGTATTTT. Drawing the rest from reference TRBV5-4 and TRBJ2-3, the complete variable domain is ETGVTQSPTHLIKTRGQQVTLRCSSQSGHNTVSWYQQALGQGPQFIFQYYREEENGRGNFPPRFSGLQFPNYSSELNVNALELDDSALYLCASRQGTGGTQYFGPGTRLTVL.

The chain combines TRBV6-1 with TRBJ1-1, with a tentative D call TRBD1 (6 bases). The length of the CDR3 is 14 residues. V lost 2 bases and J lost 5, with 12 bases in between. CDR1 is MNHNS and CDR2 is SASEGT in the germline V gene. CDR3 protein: CASSELGGQTEAFF. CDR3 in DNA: TGTGCCAGCAGTGAACTGGGGGGGCAGACTGAAGCTTTCTTT.

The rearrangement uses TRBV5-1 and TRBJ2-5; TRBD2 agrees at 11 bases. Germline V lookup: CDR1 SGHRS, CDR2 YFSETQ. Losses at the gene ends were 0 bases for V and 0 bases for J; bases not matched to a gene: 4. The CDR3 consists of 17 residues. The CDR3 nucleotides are TGCGCCAGCAGCTTGGGTCTAGCGGGGGGTTACCAAGAGACCCAGTACTTC. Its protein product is CASSLGLAGGYQETQYF.

For the CDR3, the DNA is TGCGCCAGCAGCCGCCAGGTAGGCAGGGCGTTAAACAATGAGCAGTTCTTC. It translates to CASSRQVGRALNNEQFF. J is TRBJ2-1 and V is TRBV4-1; D is possibly TRBD1 (5 bases). This CDR3 is built from 17 residues. V was pared by 4 bases and J by 5 bases, with 21 bases between. Germline CDR1 MGHRA, CDR2 YSYEKL.

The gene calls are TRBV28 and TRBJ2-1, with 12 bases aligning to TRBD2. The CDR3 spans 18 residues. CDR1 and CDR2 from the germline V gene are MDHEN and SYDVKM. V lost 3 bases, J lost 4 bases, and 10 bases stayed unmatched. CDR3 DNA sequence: TGTGCCAGCAGTTTTGACCTAGCGGGGGGGCTTGGTTACAATGAGCAGTTCTTC. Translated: CASSFDLAGGLGYNEQFF. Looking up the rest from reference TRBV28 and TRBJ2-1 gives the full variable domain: DVKVTQSSRYLVKRTGEKVFLECVQDMDHENMFWYRQDPGLGLRLIYFSYDVKMKEKGDIPEGYSVSREKKERFSLILESASTNQTSMYLCASSFDLAGGLGYNEQFFGPGTRLTVL.

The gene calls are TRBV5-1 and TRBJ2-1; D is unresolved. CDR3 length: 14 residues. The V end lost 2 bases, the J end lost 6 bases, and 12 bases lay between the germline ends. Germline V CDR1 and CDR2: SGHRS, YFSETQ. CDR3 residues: CASSLHGPGNEQFF. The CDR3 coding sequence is TGCGCCAGCAGCTTACACGGCCCGGGCAATGAGCAGTTCTTC.